This T cell receptor (beta chain) originates from a study of patients and donors after allogeneic stem cell transplantation. TCRdb redid the calling of the RT-PCR reads with MiXCR, one entry per CDR3 protein. Of 150,000 to 200,000 distinct CDR3 sequences in the sample, around 28% are singletons; the top ten hold 3.2%. The CDR3 contains 13 residues. V was pared by 0 bases and J by 1 base, with 4 bases between. Germline V gene sequence: CDR1 SGHDT, CDR2 YYEEEE. This receptor was obtained from a human donor who was either an allogeneic HSCT recipient or a stem cell or donor lymphocyte infusion donor (not recorded which). It is not recorded whose cells these are; they may come from a transplant donor. Material for sequencing was blood, either unsorted or a sorted T cell fraction (not recorded which). The gene calls are TRBV5-6 and TRBJ1-2; D remains ambiguous. CDR3 protein: CASSLGFNYGYTF. DNA of the CDR3: TGTGCCAGCAGCTTGGGGTTTAACTATGGCTACACCTTC.